These T cell receptor beta chains were read from a single sample in a study of metastatic and nonmetastatic thyroid tumors. TCRdb re-called the PCR reads via MiXCR. The sample contains about 69,000 clones, over 12% of which appear only once. The sample comprised blood. The receptors shown here come from a male donor with papillary thyroid cancer or a benign thyroid nodule (not recorded which). Some clones in this sample may be carry-over from other donors' samples. Each CDR3 is given without its conserved first and last residue. The order of the fields is V gene, CDR3 length, CDR3 protein.

v_call: TRBV30
cdr3_length: 13
cdr3_aa: AWSRQGPGANVLT

v_call: TRBV6-2/TRBV6-3
cdr3_length: 11
cdr3_aa: TSSYSVPGELF

v_call: TRBV28
cdr3_length: 11
cdr3_aa: ASSAFHLDGYT

v_call: TRBV20-1
cdr3_length: 14
cdr3_aa: SARGGTGTNTDTQY

v_call: TRBV12-3/TRBV12-4
cdr3_length: 11
cdr3_aa: ASSPGRHNEQY

v_call: TRBV6-5
cdr3_length: 11
cdr3_aa: ASSYSGSYGYT

v_call: TRBV7-9
cdr3_length: 13
cdr3_aa: ASSQGQAFSYEQY

v_call: TRBV6-1
cdr3_length: 12
cdr3_aa: ASTSLAGGYEQY

v_call: TRBV30
cdr3_length: 11
cdr3_aa: AWSVTENTEAF

v_call: TRBV30
cdr3_length: 13
cdr3_aa: AWSVVGGPSDTQY

v_call: TRBV5-6
cdr3_length: 13
cdr3_aa: ASSSTDRGHTEAF

v_call: TRBV7-6
cdr3_length: 12
cdr3_aa: ASSPLQGNYGYT

v_call: TRBV5-6
cdr3_length: 10
cdr3_aa: ASSLGEYGYT

v_call: TRBV6-1
cdr3_length: 13
cdr3_aa: ASSLTRDSFYGYT

v_call: TRBV10-3
cdr3_length: 13
cdr3_aa: AIRSSSGGDNEQF

v_call: TRBV10-1
cdr3_length: 11
cdr3_aa: ASSESGYGTQY

v_call: TRBV2
cdr3_length: 12
cdr3_aa: ASSESGTVYGYT

v_call: TRBV28
cdr3_length: 12
cdr3_aa: ASRWGLEQETQY

v_call: TRBV20-1
cdr3_length: 15
cdr3_aa: SAPRTSGLSSYNEQF

v_call: TRBV27
cdr3_length: 10
cdr3_aa: ASSPLVETRY

v_call: TRBV27
cdr3_length: 13
cdr3_aa: ASSTYVGAGNEQF

v_call: TRBV20-1
cdr3_length: 10
cdr3_aa: SAGTSAETQY

v_call: TRBV4-1
cdr3_length: 14
cdr3_aa: ASSQARQGGTDTQY

v_call: TRBV27
cdr3_length: 12
cdr3_aa: ASSFSAAKGARY

v_call: TRBV7-9
cdr3_length: 12
cdr3_aa: ASSFWGSANEQY

v_call: TRBV20-1
cdr3_length: 15
cdr3_aa: SAVDRGGMARYNEQF

v_call: TRBV6-5
cdr3_length: 12
cdr3_aa: ASIYSNLGGGVV

v_call: TRBV20-1
cdr3_length: 13
cdr3_aa: SAFLREKGSYEQY

v_call: TRBV5-1
cdr3_length: 12
cdr3_aa: ASRLEGAYQPQH

v_call: TRBV6-1
cdr3_length: 11
cdr3_aa: ASKKTVVYEQY

v_call: TRBV5-8
cdr3_length: 10
cdr3_aa: ASSFDDNEQF

v_call: TRBV27
cdr3_length: 14
cdr3_aa: ASYPAGGKAYLEQF

v_call: TRBV6-5
cdr3_length: 14
cdr3_aa: ASSYTEQGLGDGYT

v_call: TRBV5-8
cdr3_length: 13
cdr3_aa: ASSLYDRELEGYT

v_call: TRBV18
cdr3_length: 17
cdr3_aa: ASSTNRQLTALDQETQY

v_call: TRBV4-1
cdr3_length: 13
cdr3_aa: ASSQAGQGAGELF

v_call: TRBV6-1
cdr3_length: 14
cdr3_aa: ASSISGTGVFYEQF

v_call: TRBV4-3
cdr3_length: 14
cdr3_aa: ASSQRGLAGTYEQY

v_call: TRBV6-1
cdr3_length: 11
cdr3_aa: ATTSGRSNEQY

v_call: TRBV27
cdr3_length: 13
cdr3_aa: ASSFGLGLRDEQF

v_call: TRBV6-1
cdr3_length: 14
cdr3_aa: ASSSPPGLGGEKLF